There are a few counts of the clone carrying this T cell receptor (beta chain). The data were taken from a study of response to subunit inactivated influenza vaccine. CDR1 is LGHNA, CDR2 YSLEER, per germline. Between the trimmed V and J ends, which lost 0 bases and 3 bases, there was a span of 20 bases. The CDR3 loop spans 19 amino acids. TCRdb independently ran MiXCR on the RT-PCR reads; one entry per CDR3 protein. This sample yields some 500,000 distinct CDR3 sequences, of which about an eighth are seen a single time; approximately 14% belongs to the top ten. The chain couples TRBV4-3 to TRBJ2-2; D gene uncertain. The specimen comprised PBMCs from blood, sampled about 40 days after vaccination. The receptor was derived from a man aged 45-65 years who received an inactivated influenza vaccine. CDR3: CASSQDDGPRLWDTGELFF. Written as DNA, the CDR3 is TGCGCCAGCAGCCAAGATGATGGGCCCCGCCTGTGGGACACCGGGGAGCTGTTTTTT.